This T cell receptor beta chain was retrieved from a study of blood T cell repertoires in COVID-19. This clone was recorded only once. The CDR3 loop spans 15 amino acids. V shed 6 bases and J 4 bases; nucleotides not matched to a gene: 6. CDR1 and CDR2 from the germline V gene are MNHEY and SMNVEV (reference sequence). The protocol was immunoSEQ multiplex PCR, while the TCRdb copy is restricted to in-frame clones and leaves out a portion. Of 120,000 to 150,000 clones listed, 81% are singletons. Sequenced input: peripheral blood. V gene TRBV27 combines with J gene TRBJ1-2; 12 positions match TRBD1. The TCR comes from a human donor with acute or convalescent COVID-19. The donor label of this sample is uncertain. CDR3 coding DNA: TGTGCCAGCAGGCGGGACAGGGGGCTGGGCTATGGCTACACCTTC. Protein: CASRRDRGLGYGYTF.